This T cell receptor (beta chain) was profiled in a study of blood T cell repertoires in COVID-19 (dated by TCRdb to between 2020 and 2021). For context, the study as a whole: The collaborator samples originated in the United States, Italy and Spain and spanned the acute and convalescent phases of COVID-19. The material from the prospective study consisted of cDNA or gDNA derived from T cells, B-cell-depleted T cells, or PBMCs. The dataset comprised deeply sampled blood TCRbeta repertoires from subjects exposed to, actively infected with, or recovered from COVID-19. The repertoires were released in a freely available public database meant as a resource for research on the immune response to SARS-CoV-2. Samples were obtained from the ongoing ImmuneRACE study (first 160 participants) and from 1,200 or so subjects provided by 6 global collaborators. Nearly every sample came with metadata listing a de-identified subject ID, COVID-19 status, age in years and sex. Where available, HLA class I and class II types were obtained from metadata supplied by the sample provider rather than from assay-based typing. Summary of the overall study and its limitations: Clinical and demographic metadata were provided uncurated, with the amount varying by source and participant.

A note on this clone: Its antigen remains undetermined. No much larger clone exists at a distance of one base, and base qualities are not known. Distinct nucleotide sequences in the sample also encode this CDR3.

Enrolling through a virtual design, the prospective study's participants ranged in age from roughly 18 to 95 years and lived across 24 United States geographic areas. In the prospective study, cohorts were assigned on the basis of participant-reported clinical history obtained from a screening survey and a study questionnaire. Recovered participants in ImmuneRACE Cohort 3 were defined as having two consecutive negative NP/OP PCR tests, clearance from a healthcare professional, or resolution of symptoms. In the prospective study, mobile phlebotomists collected whole blood, serum and a nasopharyngeal or oropharyngeal swab from each participant. Over a 2-month period, participants in the prospective study had the option of providing additional blood draws and questionnaires. Before DNA extraction, blood samples from the prospective study were shipped at room temperature or frozen. TCRbeta CDR3 regions were amplified from genomic DNA using the immunoSEQ Assay, a bias-controlled multiplex PCR. Concerning the study's data processing: Within the assay, amplification of reference gene primers was used to estimate how many nucleated cells each sample contained. Sequence reads were collapsed and filtered to measure the absolute abundance of every unique TCRbeta CDR3 rearrangement. For each sample, productive Simpson clonality was calculated by taking the square root of Simpson's diversity index across productive rearrangements. Not all clones reach the TCRdb copy of this immuneACCESS table, which keeps in-frame sequences only. Checked studies attribute under half of the gap to unresolved V genes and leave the rest unexplained. The V and J calls and clone size were taken over from that table, and D and trimming were inferred from the DNA. The sample table contains about 480,000 clones; only one count was recorded for 88% of them. The top ten clonotypes cover 1.8% of the sample.

The specimen sequenced was PBMCs or T cells enriched from blood (not recorded which). The origin of this receptor is a woman between 35 and 50 years old who had recovered from COVID-19.

The sequenced DNA is TGTGCCAGCAGCGTAGGTGGGAGGACCGAAGCTTTCTTT. Its translation is CASSVGGRTEAFF. The rearranged chain carries TRBV9 and TRBJ1-1; no confident D gene assignment can be made. V is pared back by 0 bases and J by 8 bases, with 11 bases lying between the germline termini. The CDR3, cysteine through phenylalanine, is 13 amino acids long. The kept DNA is CDR3 alone, 39 bases in frame from the first base. From the germline V gene, CDR1 is SGDLS and CDR2 is YYNGEE.